The 20 T cell receptor beta chains in this list originate from one sample, sequenced in a study of cytomegalovirus exposure and HLA in healthy donors. Researchers ran the PCR with 60 Vbeta and 13 Jbeta primers. Assay used: immunoSEQ multiplex PCR; TCRdb lists only in-frame clones, some missing. In the table there are around 190,000 clones, around 77% of which are singletons. The specimen was PBMCs. The source of these receptors is a woman aged 18-29 years in good health and CMV-seronegative.

This clone showed up just a few times. V is TRBV28 and J is TRBJ1-4; D remains ambiguous. The CDR3 is made up of 12 amino acids. CDR1 is MDHEN, CDR2 SYDVKM, per germline. V shed 6 bases and J shed 4 bases, with 6 bases lying between them. DNA for the CDR3: TGTGCCAGCAGATCCAGTAATGAAAAACTGTTTTTT. Amino acid sequence: CASRSSNEKLFF.

This clone has more than one count but fewer than ten. The V gene is TRBV5-1, the J gene TRBJ2-3; 9 bases are a match to TRBD2. Unmatched junction bases numbered 3, after V lost 0 bases and J lost 4 bases. Looked up from germline, CDR1 is SGHRS and CDR2 is YFSETQ. CDR3 length: 15 residues. This CDR3 reads CASSLVSSGADTQYF. The CDR3 coding sequence is TGCGCCAGCAGCTTGGTATCTAGCGGGGCAGATACGCAGTATTTT.

V gene TRBV30 combines with J gene TRBJ1-5; 8 bases fit TRBD1. V lost 5 bases, J lost 2 bases, and 5 bases stayed unmatched. The length of the CDR3 is 14 residues. Germline V lookup: CDR1 GTSNPN, CDR2 SVGIG (reference sequence). CDR3 residues: CAWDKGQGNQPQHF. CDR3 bases: TGTGCCTGGGATAAGGGACAGGGCAATCAGCCCCAGCATTTT.

The V gene is TRBV29-1, the J gene TRBJ2-5; D perhaps matches TRBD2 (6 bases). The end of the DNA aligns better with TRBJ2-7, so the J call may be wrong. This CDR3 contains 15 residues. Germline loops: CDR1 SQVTM, CDR2 ANQGSEA. CDR3 nucleotide sequence: TGCAGCGTTGAAGGAGAGCCGGGACTCTCCTACGAGCAGTACTTC. This sequence encodes CSVEGEPGLSYEQYF.

This chain uses TRBV4-2 with TRBJ2-5; 11 bases map to TRBD2. The ends lost 8 bases at V and 2 bases at J; junction bases unmatched: 7. The CDR3 has 15 amino acids. The germline V gene has CDR1 LGHNA and CDR2 YNFKEQ. CDR3 nucleotide sequence: TGTGCCAGCCAGGGACTAGCGGACTCACAAGAGACCCAGTACTTC. Protein sequence: CASQGLADSQETQYF.

This clone was recorded once. The chain is built from TRBV10-1 and TRBJ1-2; 7 bases fit TRBD1. V lost 3 bases to trimming and J lost 6 bases; unmatched junction nucleotides: 7. Germline V gene data show CDR1 as WNHNN and CDR2 as SYGVQD (reference sequence). The CDR3 contains 14 residues. The CDR3 DNA reads as TGCGCCAGCAGTGATACTAGGGACAGCGATGGCTACACCTTC. It specifies CASSDTRDSDGYTF.

The rearrangement joins TRBV6-1 to TRBJ2-5, with unresolved D. The CDR3 loop spans 16 amino acids. Deletions cut 3 bases from V and 0 bases from J, with 14 bases between. Germline V gene sequence: CDR1 MNHNS, CDR2 SASEGT. In DNA, the CDR3 is TGTGCCAGCAGTGACCGCAGATCGCCGTACCAAGAGACCCAGTACTTC. It specifies CASSDRRSPYQETQYF.

The gene calls are TRBV30 and TRBJ1-4; the match to TRBD1 covers 11 bases. This CDR3 contains 15 residues. CDR1 is GTSNPN, CDR2 SVGIG, per germline (reference sequence). Trimming at V came to 3 bases and at J to 7 bases, leaving 7 bases not matched to a gene. CDR3 in DNA: TGTGCCTGGAGCGTCGCCGGGACAGGGGGTGAAAAACTGTTTTTT. It specifies CAWSVAGTGGEKLFF.

The V gene is TRBV18, the J gene TRBJ1-2; D is possibly TRBD1 (6 bases). Per the germline V gene, CDR1 is KGHSH and CDR2 is LQKENI. This CDR3 spans 14 amino acids. The V gene lost 5 bases and the J gene lost 11 bases, with 21 bases spanning the gap. CDR3 nucleotides: TGTGCCAGCTCAGTCTCCTCGGACAGTGGTGGATACACCTTC. Translated, it gives CASSVSSDSGGYTF.

The chain uses TRBV6-1 and TRBJ1-4; maybe TRBD1 (6 bases). The CDR3 sequence is 15 residues long. Germline V lookup: CDR1 MNHNS, CDR2 SASEGT. Deletions cut 1 base from V and 3 bases from J, with 9 bases between. The chain's CDR3 is CASSEVRGSNEKLFF. The CDR3 bases are TGTGCCAGCAGTGAAGTCAGGGGTTCTAATGAAAAACTGTTTTTT.

V gene TRBV11-2 combines with J gene TRBJ1-1, with 8 bases that match TRBD1. The germline V gene has CDR1 SGHAT and CDR2 FQNNGV. V was pared by 5 bases and J by 1 base, with 9 bases of the junction left unmatched. The CDR3 is 16 residues long. The CDR3 here is CASSPDRGVPNTEAFF. DNA of the CDR3: TGTGCCAGCAGCCCCGACAGGGGAGTCCCGAACACTGAAGCTTTCTTT.

The chain combines TRBV7-3 with TRBJ2-5, with TRBD2 as a possible D gene (7 bases). Germline CDR1 and CDR2: SGHTA and FQGTGA. V lost 5 bases and J lost 4, with 20 bases in between. The CDR3 spans 16 residues. CDR3: CASSPRGGASPETQYF. The CDR3 nucleotides are TGTGCCAGCAGCCCCCGAGGGGGGGCCAGCCCAGAGACCCAGTACTTC.

This chain links TRBV28 with TRBJ1-1; D gene ambiguous. CDR1 is MDHEN, CDR2 SYDVKM, per germline. The CDR3 is 10 amino acids. Trimming stripped 6 bases from V and 5 bases from J, with 4 bases between. The CDR3: CASRTTEAFF. The CDR3 bases are TGTGCCAGCAGGACAACTGAAGCTTTCTTT. Complete variable domain (other parts from reference TRBV28 and TRBJ1-1): DVKVTQSSRYLVKRTGEKVFLECVQDMDHENMFWYRQDPGLGLRLIYFSYDVKMKEKGDIPEGYSVSREKKERFSLILESASTNQTSMYLCASRTTEAFFGQGTRLTVV.

The chain combines TRBV2 with TRBJ1-2; possible D gene TRBD1, 6 bases. The germline V gene encodes CDR1 SNHLY and CDR2 FYNNEI. Trimming removed 0 bases at V and 3 bases at J, with 23 bases between. The CDR3 consists of 19 residues. CDR3 DNA sequence: TGTGCCAGCAGTGAAGCGTTCGGGGGGCGTGATACCATCGACTATGGCTACACCTTC. This translates into CASSEAFGGRDTIDYGYTF.

The V and J genes are TRBV27 and TRBJ2-3, with D unresolved. The CDR3 is made up of 15 amino acids. Between the trimmed V and J ends, which lost 2 bases and 0 bases, there was a span of 9 bases. Germline assignment: CDR1 MNHEY and CDR2 SMNVEV (reference sequence). In DNA, the CDR3 is TGTGCCAGCAGTTTAAGTCACTTTAGCACAGATACGCAGTATTTT. Protein: CASSLSHFSTDTQYF.

This clone was detected only a few times. This chain links TRBV2 with TRBJ1-5, with 8 bases identical to TRBD1. V lost 6 bases and J lost 6; bases outside the gene matches: 10. CDR3 length equals 15 residues. Germline V lookup: CDR1 SNHLY, CDR2 FYNNEI. CDR3 loop: CASSSDRVGFQPQHF. In DNA, the CDR3 is TGTGCCAGCAGCTCGGACAGGGTTGGTTTTCAGCCCCAGCATTTT.

CDR3 coding DNA: TGTGCCATCAGTGAGCCAGACACCCCTGAAGCTTTCTTT. Protein: CAISEPDTPEAFF. J is TRBJ1-1 and V is TRBV10-3; unclear D gene. The germline V and J ends were trimmed by 2 bases and 6 bases, with 10 bases remaining between them. The CDR3 spans 13 residues. From germline, CDR1 is ENHRY and CDR2 SYGVKD.

V and J are TRBV9 and TRBJ1-2; D is undetermined. Trimming stripped 6 bases from V and 1 base from J, with 13 bases between. Germline-derived CDR1 and CDR2 are SGDLS and YYNGEE. The CDR3 extends over 14 amino acids. The CDR3 DNA is TGTGCCAGCACCACCGGGGATCATAACTATGGCTACACCTTC. It specifies CASTTGDHNYGYTF.

This clone has more than one count but fewer than ten. J is TRBJ1-2 and V is TRBV27; 7 bases fit TRBD1. Germline V gene sequence: CDR1 MNHEY, CDR2 SMNVEV (reference sequence). The CDR3 totals 14 residues. Trimming removed 5 bases from V and 4 bases from J; junction bases left unmatched: 7. CDR3: CASSTRGQTYGYTF. The DNA for the CDR3 is TGTGCCAGCAGTACGCGGGGACAGACCTATGGCTACACCTTC.

The table lists this clone with a count of one. This chain joins TRBV29-1 and TRBJ2-1, with TRBD1 matching over 8 bases. Per germline, CDR1 SQVTM and CDR2 ANQGSEA. There are 13 residues in the CDR3. The V and J ends lost 3 bases and 6 bases, in that order; junction bases with no gene match: 4. CDR3: CSVERDRFNEQFF. The CDR3 DNA follows: TGCAGCGTTGAGCGGGACAGGTTCAATGAGCAGTTCTTC.